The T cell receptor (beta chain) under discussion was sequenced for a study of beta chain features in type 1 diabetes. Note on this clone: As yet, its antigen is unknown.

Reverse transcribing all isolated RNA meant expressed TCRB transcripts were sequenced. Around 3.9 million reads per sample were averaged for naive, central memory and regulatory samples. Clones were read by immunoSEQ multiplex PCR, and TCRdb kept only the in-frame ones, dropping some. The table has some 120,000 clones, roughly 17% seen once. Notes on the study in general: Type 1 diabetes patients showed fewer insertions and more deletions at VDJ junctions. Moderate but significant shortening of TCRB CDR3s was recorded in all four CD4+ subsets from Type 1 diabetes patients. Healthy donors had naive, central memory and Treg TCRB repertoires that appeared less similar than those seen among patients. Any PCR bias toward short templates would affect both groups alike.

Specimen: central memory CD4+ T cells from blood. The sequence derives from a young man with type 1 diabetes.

The CDR3 region is CASSPPSGGEQFF. CDR3 bases: TGTGCCAGCTCACCACCGTCCGGGGGTGAGCAGTTCTTC. J is TRBJ2-1 and V is TRBV18; TRBD2 is a possible D gene (6 bases). The germline gives CDR1 KGHSH, CDR2 LQKENI. The CDR3 sequence is 13 residues long. V was clipped by 0 bases and J by 9 bases, with 9 bases between them.